This is a list of T cell receptor beta chains from one sample in a study of T cells in Graves' hyperthyroidism and ophthalmopathy. TCRdb itself ran the multiplex PCR reads through MiXCR, one entry per CDR3 protein. This table has some 800,000 distinct CDR3 sequences, approximately 40% appearing once. The source material was blood. The source is a man aged 18 to 30 with Graves' hyperthyroidism. Both conserved end residues are part of each CDR3. Each record gives: J gene, clone size, V gene, D gene, CDR3 protein, CDR3 DNA. D genes are given only for firm matches. The listing skips clone size in some rows; elsewhere it reads once, few, many or a size class.

TRBJ2-6 NA TRBV7-9 NA CASSPANNPRANVLTF TGTGCCAGCAGCCCCGCCAACAATCCTAGGGCCAACGTCCTGACTTTC
TRBJ2-7 NA TRBV6-1 NA CASSWKGGEQYF TGTGCCAGCAGCTGGAAGGGAGGCGAGCAGTACTTC
TRBJ1-2 many TRBV7-9 TRBD1 CASSRENRGQGYTF TGTGCCAGCAGCCGCGAGAACAGGGGGCAAGGCTACACCTTC
TRBJ1-2 NA TRBV2 NA CGSPSNYGYTF TGTGGCAGCCCTTCTAACTATGGCTACACCTTC
TRBJ2-2 NA TRBV13 TRBD1 CASTRGQGAATGELFF TGTGCCAGCACCCGCGGGCAGGGGGCCGCAACCGGGGAGCTGTTTTTT
TRBJ1-1 few TRBV7-9 NA CASSSASVEAFF TGTGCCAGCAGCTCCGCCTCGGTTGAAGCTTTCTTT
TRBJ2-5 few TRBV4-1 NA CASSQEGAFQETQYF TGCGCCAGCAGCCAAGAGGGTGCCTTTCAAGAGACCCAGTACTTC
TRBJ2-7 NA TRBV25-1 TRBD1 CASSEGTGGTEQYF TGTGCCAGCAGTGAAGGGACAGGGGGAACCGAGCAGTACTTC
TRBJ1-1 few TRBV13 TRBD1 CASSSLDRSNTEAFF TGTGCCAGCAGCTCCCTGGACAGGTCGAACACTGAAGCTTTCTTT
TRBJ1-2 few TRBV20-1 NA CSASGPVASGAYGYTF TGCAGTGCTAGCGGACCTGTAGCCTCAGGGGCCTATGGCTACACCTTC
TRBJ2-5 NA TRBV7-2 NA CASSPRGVPRQETQYF TGTGCCAGCAGCCCCCGAGGGGTCCCGCGACAAGAGACCCAGTACTTC
TRBJ2-5 few TRBV4-1 NA CASSQFVEQETQYF TGCGCCAGCAGCCAGTTTGTAGAACAAGAGACCCAGTACTTC
TRBJ2-6 NA TRBV10-3 NA CASTSGSGANVLTF TGTGCCAGCACCAGCGGTTCTGGGGCCAACGTCCTGACTTTC
TRBJ1-6 many TRBV7-9 NA CASSFRDHYNSPLHF TGTGCCAGCAGCTTCCGAGACCACTATAATTCACCCCTCCACTTT
TRBJ2-7 few TRBV7-2 TRBD2 CASASGRSSYEQYF TGTGCCAGCGCTAGCGGGAGGTCTTCCTACGAGCAGTACTTC
TRBJ2-5 many TRBV4-1 NA CASSPGIQETQYF TGTGCCAGCAGCCCCGGGATACAAGAGACCCAGTACTTC
TRBJ2-7 many TRBV25-1 NA CASSLSAHEQYF TGTGCCAGCTCCCTCTCGGCCCACGAGCAGTACTTC
TRBJ2-7 few TRBV5-8 NA CASSWDGTASYEQYF TGTGCCAGCAGCTGGGATGGGACTGCCTCCTACGAGCAGTACTTC
TRBJ2-2 NA TRBV7-6 TRBD1 CASSQDPPGQGDDTGELFF TGTGCCAGCAGCCAAGATCCTCCGGGACAGGGGGACGACACCGGGGAGCTGTTTTTT
TRBJ1-2 NA TRBV5-1 NA CASSWVVGGEGSYGYTF TGCGCCAGCAGCTGGGTTGTCGGGGGTGAGGGCAGCTATGGCTACACCTTC
TRBJ1-1 NA TRBV7-2 TRBD1 CASSLDDRGGTEAFF TGTGCCAGCAGCTTAGACGACAGGGGCGGGACTGAAGCTTTCTTT
TRBJ1-2 many TRBV20-1 TRBD1 CSAGDRNYGYTF TGCAGTGCTGGGGACAGAAACTATGGCTACACCTTC
TRBJ1-2 NA TRBV29-1 NA CSVEARSPNYGYTF TGCAGCGTTGAAGCGCGGAGCCCTAACTATGGCTACACCTTC
TRBJ1-1 many TRBV12-3/TRBV12-4 NA CASRLTVTEAFF TGTGCCAGCAGATTGACAGTAACTGAAGCTTTCTTT
TRBJ1-2 NA TRBV6-4 NA CASSDSPGNTF TGTGCCAGCAGTGACAGCCCTGGAAACACCTTC
TRBJ2-7 few TRBV20-1 TRBD2 CSAIAGGRIYEQYF TGCAGTGCCATAGCGGGAGGGCGAATCTACGAGCAGTACTTC
TRBJ2-7 few TRBV12-3/TRBV12-4 NA CASSLLEGSYEQYF TGTGCCAGCAGTTTACTTGAGGGATCCTACGAGCAGTACTTC
TRBJ1-2 NA TRBV4-2 NA CASTIHGGETNYGYTF TGTGCCAGCACCATACACGGTGGGGAGACCAACTATGGCTACACCTTC
TRBJ2-5 many TRBV10-3 NA CAISGTIQETQYF TGTGCCATCAGTGGAACTATTCAAGAGACCCAGTACTTC
TRBJ2-7 many TRBV29-1 NA CSAWGQGRYEQYF TGCTCGGCCTGGGGACAAGGCCGCTACGAGCAGTACTTC
TRBJ1-3 NA TRBV7-9 TRBD1 CASTGGASGNTIYF TGTGCCAGCACAGGGGGGGCCTCTGGAAACACCATATATTTT
TRBJ1-1 few TRBV6-5 NA CASSYSPSEAFF TGTGCCAGCAGTTACTCGCCGAGTGAAGCTTTCTTT
TRBJ2-7 NA TRBV20-1 NA CSADWASRGHSYEQYF TGCAGTGCAGACTGGGCCAGCCGGGGACACTCCTACGAGCAGTACTTC
TRBJ2-2 many TRBV6-4 NA CASSDPNTGELFF TGTGCCAGCAGTGACCCGAACACCGGGGAGCTGTTTTTT
TRBJ2-7 many TRBV7-2 TRBD1 CASSARQGHEQYF TGTGCCAGCAGCGCCCGACAGGGCCACGAGCAGTACTTC
TRBJ2-5 many TRBV20-1 NA CSAGGRKLQETQYF TGCAGTGCCGGAGGGAGGAAGCTCCAAGAGACCCAGTACTTC
TRBJ2-7 few TRBV7-6 TRBD1 CASSEGTGQSYEQYF TGTGCCAGCAGCGAAGGGACAGGACAGTCCTACGAGCAGTACTTC
TRBJ1-3 NA TRBV7-9 NA CASSAQANSGNTIYF TGTGCCAGCAGCGCACAGGCAAACTCTGGAAACACCATATATTTT
TRBJ1-1 NA TRBV25-1 NA CASSVAGENTEAFF TGTGCCAGCAGCGTTGCAGGGGAGAACACTGAAGCTTTCTTT
TRBJ2-7 NA TRBV12-3/TRBV12-4 NA CASSLAQVNYEQYF TGTGCCAGCAGTTTAGCGCAGGTGAACTACGAGCAGTACTTC
TRBJ1-4 NA TRBV7-2 NA CASSQGLPGNEKLFF TGCGCCAGCAGCCAAGGCCTCCCTGGTAATGAAAAACTGTTTTTT
TRBJ2-5 NA TRBV19 NA CASSTVGPKGTQYF TGTGCCAGTAGTACTGTCGGACCGAAAGGGACCCAGTACTTC
TRBJ1-1 NA TRBV30 TRBD1 CAWNRQGEAFF TGTGCCTGGAACCGACAGGGTGAAGCTTTCTTT
TRBJ1-1 NA TRBV6-5 TRBD1 CASSYAGTGAAEAFF TGTGCCAGCAGTTACGCCGGGACAGGGGCGGCTGAAGCTTTCTTT
TRBJ1-2 many TRBV2 NA CASREQGLLAYYGYTF TGTGCCAGCAGGGAACAGGGACTCTTGGCATACTATGGCTACACCTTC
TRBJ2-5 many TRBV7-8 NA CASSPPGSQETQYF TGTGCCAGCAGCCCCCCGGGCAGTCAAGAGACCCAGTACTTC
TRBJ2-5 NA TRBV20-1 TRBD1 CSAIGAGQDLETQYF TGCAGTGCGATCGGCGCGGGACAGGACCTAGAGACCCAGTACTTC
TRBJ2-7 many TRBV29-1 NA CSVEDLRSKASEQYF TGCAGCGTTGAAGATCTCAGGTCTAAGGCGAGCGAGCAGTACTTC
TRBJ1-4 few TRBV6-5 TRBD1 CASSSHSGTGVGKLFF TGTGCCAGCAGTTCCCACTCCGGGACAGGGGTAGGAAAACTGTTTTTT
TRBJ2-7 few TRBV14 NA CASSQEWGLSYEQYF TGTGCCAGCAGCCAAGAATGGGGCTTATCCTACGAGCAGTACTTC
TRBJ1-4 NA TRBV10-3 NA CATRKGTQYTNEKLFF TGTGCCACCAGAAAGGGGACACAGTACACTAATGAAAAACTGTTTTTT
TRBJ2-7 NA TRBV6-2/TRBV6-3 TRBD1 CASSYVGQGGEQYF TGTGCCAGCAGTTACGTGGGACAGGGAGGCGAGCAGTACTTC
TRBJ1-1 many TRBV15 NA CATSSEGGTTEAFF TGTGCCACCAGCAGCGAAGGGGGGACCACTGAAGCTTTCTTT
TRBJ1-2 NA TRBV10-3 NA CAISEAPSRYGYTF TGTGCCATCAGTGAAGCCCCCAGCCGTTATGGCTACACCTTC
TRBJ2-3 NA TRBV5-1 NA CASSLAAVGGTDTQYF TGCGCCAGCAGCTTGGCAGCAGTTGGGGGCACAGATACGCAGTATTTT